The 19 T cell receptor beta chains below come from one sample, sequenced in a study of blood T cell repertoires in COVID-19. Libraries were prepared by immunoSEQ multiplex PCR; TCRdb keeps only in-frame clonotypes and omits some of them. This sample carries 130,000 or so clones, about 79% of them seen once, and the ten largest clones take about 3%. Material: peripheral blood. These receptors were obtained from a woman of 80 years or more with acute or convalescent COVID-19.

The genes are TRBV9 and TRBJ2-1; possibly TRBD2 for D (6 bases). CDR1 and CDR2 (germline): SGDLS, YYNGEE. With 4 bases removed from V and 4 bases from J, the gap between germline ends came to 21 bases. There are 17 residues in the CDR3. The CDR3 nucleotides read TGTGCCAGCAGCCCACTCCGGGACTCAAGAAATTACAATGAGCAGTTCTTC. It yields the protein CASSPLRDSRNYNEQFF.

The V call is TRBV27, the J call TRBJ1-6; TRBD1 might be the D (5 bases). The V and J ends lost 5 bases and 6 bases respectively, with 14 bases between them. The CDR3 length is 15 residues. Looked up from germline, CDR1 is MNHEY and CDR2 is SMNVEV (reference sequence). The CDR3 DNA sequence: TGTGCCAGCAGTCCCACAAAGGGGTCTAATTCACCCCTCCACTTT. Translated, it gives CASSPTKGSNSPLHF.

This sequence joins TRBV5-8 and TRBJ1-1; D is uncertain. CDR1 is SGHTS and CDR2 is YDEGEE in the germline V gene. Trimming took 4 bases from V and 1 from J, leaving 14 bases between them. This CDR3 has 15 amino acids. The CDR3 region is CASSPNLRGNTEAFF. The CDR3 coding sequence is TGTGCCAGCAGCCCAAATCTACGGGGGAACACTGAAGCTTTCTTT.

CDR3 nucleotides: TGTGCCAGCAGCCCCCGACAGGGGAAGAACACCGGGGAGCTGTTTTTT. Residues: CASSPRQGKNTGELFF. The chain links TRBV5-4 to TRBJ2-2; 8 bases align to TRBD1. This CDR3 has 16 residues. Per the germline V gene, CDR1 is SGHNT and CDR2 is YYREEE (reference sequence). V gave up 4 bases and J gave up 1 base; unmatched junction bases: 6.

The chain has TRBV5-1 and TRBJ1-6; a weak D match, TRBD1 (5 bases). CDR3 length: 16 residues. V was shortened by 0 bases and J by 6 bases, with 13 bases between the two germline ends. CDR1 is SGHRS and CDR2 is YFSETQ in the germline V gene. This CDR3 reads CASSLEGAAANSPLHF. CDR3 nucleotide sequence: TGCGCCAGCAGCTTGGAAGGGGCAGCAGCTAATTCACCCCTCCACTTT.

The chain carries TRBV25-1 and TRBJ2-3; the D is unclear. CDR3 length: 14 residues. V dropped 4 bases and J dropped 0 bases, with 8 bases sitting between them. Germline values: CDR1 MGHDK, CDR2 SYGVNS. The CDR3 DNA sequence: TGTGCCAGCAGTGTTTCCTTGAGCACAGATACGCAGTATTTT. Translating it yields CASSVSLSTDTQYF.

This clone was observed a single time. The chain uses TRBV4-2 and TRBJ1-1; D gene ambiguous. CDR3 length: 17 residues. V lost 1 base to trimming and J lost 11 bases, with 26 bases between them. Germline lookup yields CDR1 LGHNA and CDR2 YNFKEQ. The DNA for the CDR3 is TGTGCCAGCAGCCAAGCAGTTGTAGGCAGACTTCCCAAGAAGGCTTTCTTT. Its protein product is CASSQAVVGRLPKKAFF.

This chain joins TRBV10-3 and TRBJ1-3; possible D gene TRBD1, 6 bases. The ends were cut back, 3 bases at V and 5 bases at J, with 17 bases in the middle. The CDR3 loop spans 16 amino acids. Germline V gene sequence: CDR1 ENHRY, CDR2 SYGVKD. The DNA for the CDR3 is TGTGCCATCAGTGACGGGGACACGGGGGGCCGAAACACCATATATTTT. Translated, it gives CAISDGDTGGRNTIYF.

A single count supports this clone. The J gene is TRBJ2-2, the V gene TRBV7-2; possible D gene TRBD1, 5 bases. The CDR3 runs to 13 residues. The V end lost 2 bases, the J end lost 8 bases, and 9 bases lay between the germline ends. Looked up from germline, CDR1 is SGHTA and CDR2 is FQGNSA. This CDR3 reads CASSLKTGGELFF. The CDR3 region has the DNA TGTGCCAGCAGCTTAAAAACAGGAGGGGAGCTGTTTTTT.

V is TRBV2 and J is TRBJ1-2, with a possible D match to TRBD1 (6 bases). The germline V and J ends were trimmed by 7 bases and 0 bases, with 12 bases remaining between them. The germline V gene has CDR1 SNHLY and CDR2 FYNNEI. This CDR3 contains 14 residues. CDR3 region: CASKRGGTNYGYTF. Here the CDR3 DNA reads TGTGCCAGCAAAAGAGGGGGTACTAACTATGGCTACACCTTC.

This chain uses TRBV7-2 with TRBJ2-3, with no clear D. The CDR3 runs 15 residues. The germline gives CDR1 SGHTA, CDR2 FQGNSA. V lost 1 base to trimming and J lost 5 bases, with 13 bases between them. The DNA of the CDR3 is TGTGCCAGCAGCTTAGACGCGACCCGAGGAGATACGCAGTATTTT. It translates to CASSLDATRGDTQYF.

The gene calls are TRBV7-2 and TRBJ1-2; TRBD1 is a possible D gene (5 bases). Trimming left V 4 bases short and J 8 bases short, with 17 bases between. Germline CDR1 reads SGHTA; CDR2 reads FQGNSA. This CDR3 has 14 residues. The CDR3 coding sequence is TGTGCCAGCAGCTCCTCGGACAACAGACGCGGCTACACCTTC. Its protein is CASSSSDNRRGYTF. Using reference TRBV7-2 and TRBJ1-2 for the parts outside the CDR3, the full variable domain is GAGVSQSPSNKVTEKGKDVELRCDPISGHTALYWYRQSLGQGLEFLIYFQGNSAPDKSGLPSDRFSAERTGGSVSTLTIQRTQQEDSAVYLCASSSSDNRRGYTFGSGTRLTVV.

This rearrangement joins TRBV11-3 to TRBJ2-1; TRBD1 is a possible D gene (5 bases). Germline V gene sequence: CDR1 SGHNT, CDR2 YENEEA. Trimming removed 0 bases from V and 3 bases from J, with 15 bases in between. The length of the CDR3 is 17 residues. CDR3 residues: CASSLDSRDSSYNEQFF. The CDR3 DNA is TGTGCCAGCAGCTTAGATTCTCGAGACAGTAGCTACAATGAGCAGTTCTTC.

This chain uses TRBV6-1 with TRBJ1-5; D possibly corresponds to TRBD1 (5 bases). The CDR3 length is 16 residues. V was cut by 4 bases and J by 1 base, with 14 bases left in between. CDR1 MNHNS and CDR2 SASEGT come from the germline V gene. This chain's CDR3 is CASSVWKTASNQPQHF. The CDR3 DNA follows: TGTGCCAGCAGTGTTTGGAAGACAGCAAGCAATCAGCCCCAGCATTTT.

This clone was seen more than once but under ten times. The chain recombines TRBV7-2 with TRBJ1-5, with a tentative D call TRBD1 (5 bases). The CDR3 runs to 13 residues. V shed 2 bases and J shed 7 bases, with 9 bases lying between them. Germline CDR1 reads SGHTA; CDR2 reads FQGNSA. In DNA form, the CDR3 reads TGTGCCAGCAGCTTAACGGGGGAACAGCCCCAGCATTTT. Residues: CASSLTGEQPQHF.

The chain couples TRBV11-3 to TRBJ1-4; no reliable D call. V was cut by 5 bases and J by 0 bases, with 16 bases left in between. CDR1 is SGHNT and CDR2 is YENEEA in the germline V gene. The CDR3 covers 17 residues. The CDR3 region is CASSQNGGDATNEKLFF. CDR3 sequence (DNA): TGTGCCAGCAGCCAAAACGGTGGAGATGCAACTAATGAAAAACTGTTTTTT.

The CDR3 loop is CASSAGGGETQYF. As DNA, the CDR3 is TGCGCCAGCAGCGCGGGGGGAGGGGAGACCCAGTACTTC. The gene calls are TRBV10-1 and TRBJ2-5; 8 bases are a match to TRBD2. Germline trimming cut 6 bases from V and 5 bases from J; bases unmatched to any gene: 5. CDR1 WNHNN and CDR2 SYGVQD come from the germline V gene (reference sequence). The CDR3 covers 13 residues.

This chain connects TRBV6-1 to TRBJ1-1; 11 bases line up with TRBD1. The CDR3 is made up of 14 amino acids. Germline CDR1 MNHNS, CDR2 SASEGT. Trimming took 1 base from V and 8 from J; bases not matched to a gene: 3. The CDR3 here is CASSEGTGGPEAFF. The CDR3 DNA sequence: TGTGCCAGCAGTGAAGGGACAGGGGGCCCAGAAGCTTTCTTT.

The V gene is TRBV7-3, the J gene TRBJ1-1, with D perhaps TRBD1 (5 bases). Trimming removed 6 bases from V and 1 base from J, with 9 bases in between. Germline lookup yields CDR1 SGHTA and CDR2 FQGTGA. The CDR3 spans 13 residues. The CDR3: CASRLQENTEAFF. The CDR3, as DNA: TGTGCCAGCAGGTTACAGGAGAACACTGAAGCTTTCTTT.